The subject of this entry is one T cell receptor beta chain. Its specificity is unknown. This specimen comes from a study of PD-L1 blockade in urothelial cancer. Study summary: At 6 weeks and at 3 weeks (second dose) after treatment start, blood was analyzed.

V gave up 1 base and J gave up 1 base, with 8 bases separating them. The CDR3 consists of 14 residues. From germline, CDR1 is SGHDT and CDR2 YYEEEE. The time point is: pretreatment peripheral blood. Method: immunoSEQ multiplex PCR; TCRdb's copy keeps in-frame clones and lacks some. The sample includes tens of thousands of clones, roughly four fifths of them seen just once. General study findings and limits: Below-median pretreatment blood TCR clonality was associated with improved progression-free and overall survival.

The sequence came from an older man with urothelial cancer. The V gene is TRBV5-6, the J gene TRBJ2-5; tentative D call: TRBD1 (5 bases). The starting material was PBMCs, obtained around atezolizumab (anti-PD-L1) treatment. The CDR3 DNA is TGTGCCAGCAGCTTGTACAGGACCCAAGAGACCCAGTACTTC. This sequence encodes CASSLYRTQETQYF.